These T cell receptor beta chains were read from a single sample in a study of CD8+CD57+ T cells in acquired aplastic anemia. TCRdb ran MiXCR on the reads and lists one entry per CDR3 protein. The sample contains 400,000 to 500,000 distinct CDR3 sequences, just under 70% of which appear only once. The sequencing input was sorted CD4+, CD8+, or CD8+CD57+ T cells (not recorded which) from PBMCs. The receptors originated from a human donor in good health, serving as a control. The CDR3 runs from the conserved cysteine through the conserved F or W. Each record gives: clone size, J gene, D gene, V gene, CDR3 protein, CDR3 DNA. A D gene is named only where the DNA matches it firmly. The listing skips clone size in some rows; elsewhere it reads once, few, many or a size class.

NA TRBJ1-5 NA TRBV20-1 CSARGGIWGRPQHF TGCAGTGCTAGAGGGGGTATCTGGGGCCGGCCCCAGCATTTT
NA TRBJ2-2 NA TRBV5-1 CASSMGQGATANGELFF TGCGCCAGCAGCATGGGCCAGGGCGCCACCGCCAACGGGGAGCTGTTTTTT
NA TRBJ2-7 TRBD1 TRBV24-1 CATSGSTGVTNEAYF TGTGCCACCAGTGGCAGTACAGGGGTGACCAACGAAGCGTACTTT
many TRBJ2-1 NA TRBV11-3 CASSWGLRSSYNEQFF TGTGCCAGCAGCTGGGGACTCCGCAGCTCCTACAATGAGCAGTTCTTC
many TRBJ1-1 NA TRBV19 CASRRGGTEAFF TGTGCCAGCAGGAGAGGAGGCACTGAAGCTTTCTTT
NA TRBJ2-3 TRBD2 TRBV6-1 CASRSGTSGTDTQYF TGCGCCAGCAGATCCGGGACTAGCGGGACAGATACGCAGTATTTT
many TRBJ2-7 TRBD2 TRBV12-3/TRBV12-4 CASRGGGYEQYF TGTGCCAGCCGGGGGGGCGGCTACGAGCAGTACTTC
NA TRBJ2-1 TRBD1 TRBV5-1 CASTVPGQGGNEQFF TGTGCCAGCACCGTGCCGGGACAGGGGGGCAATGAGCAGTTCTTC
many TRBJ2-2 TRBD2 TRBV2 CASMGIAGGPGTGELFF TGTGCCAGCATGGGGATAGCGGGGGGGCCGGGCACCGGGGAGCTGTTTTTT
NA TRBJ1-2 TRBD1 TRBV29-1 CSAQNFRGMADGYTF TGCAGCGCACAGAATTTCAGGGGGATGGCGGATGGCTACACCTTC
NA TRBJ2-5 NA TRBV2 CASSGDTQETQYF TGTGCCAGCAGCGGGGACACCCAAGAGACCCAGTACTTC
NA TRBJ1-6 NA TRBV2 CASSRQAGNTGPLHF TGTGCCAGCAGCCGGCAGGCGGGTAACACCGGGCCGCTCCACTTT
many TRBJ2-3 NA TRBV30 CAWSVHLDTQYF TGTGCCTGGAGTGTACATTTGGATACGCAGTATTTT
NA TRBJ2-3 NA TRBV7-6 CASSLAPRRSDYEYF TGTGCCAGCAGCTTAGCTCCTAGACGAAGCGATTACGAGTATTTT
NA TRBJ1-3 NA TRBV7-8 CASSLGVASGNTIYF TGTGCCAGCAGCTTAGGGGTGGCATCTGGAAACACCATATATTTT
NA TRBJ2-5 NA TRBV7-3 CASSLELDNEQLFF TGTGCCAGCAGCTTAGAACTAGACAATGAGCAGTTGTTCTTC
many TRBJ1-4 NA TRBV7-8 CASSLRGLWGEKLFF TGTGCCAGCAGCTTAAGGGGTCTCTGGGGTGAAAAACTGTTTTTT
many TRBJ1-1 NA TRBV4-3 CASSQEIRGGTEAFF TGCGCCAGCAGCCAAGAAATCCGGGGTGGCACTGAAGCTTTCTTT
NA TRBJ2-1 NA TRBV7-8 CASSTDPTDEQFF TGTGCCAGCAGCACGGACCCGACCGATGAGCAGTTCTTC
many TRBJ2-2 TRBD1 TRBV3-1 CASRPGQDTGELFF TGTGCCAGCAGACCGGGACAGGACACCGGGGAGCTGTTTTTT
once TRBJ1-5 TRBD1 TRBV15 CATSRGGTGGQPQHF TGTGCCACCAGCAGAGGGGGGACAGGGGGACAGCCCCAGCATTTT
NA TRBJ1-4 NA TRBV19 CACSIAPATNEELFF TGTGCCTGTAGTATAGCTCCTGCAACTAATGAAGAACTGTTTTTT
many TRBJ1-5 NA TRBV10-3 CAISESLGRNQPQHF TGTGCCATCAGTGAGTCGCTAGGGCGGAATCAGCCCCAGCATTTT
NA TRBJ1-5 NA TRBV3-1 CASSQGNSPNQPQHF TGTGCCAGCAGCCAAGGGAACAGCCCCAATCAGCCCCAGCATTTT
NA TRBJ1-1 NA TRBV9 CASSPSSRATEAFF TGTGCCAGCAGCCCCTCGAGCAGGGCGACTGAAGCTTTCTTT
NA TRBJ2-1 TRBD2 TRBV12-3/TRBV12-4 CASSRFDSGATNEQFF TGTGCCAGCAGCAGATTCGATAGCGGGGCCACAAATGAGCAGTTCTTC